This TCR beta chain was sequenced during a study of Graves' ophthalmopathy and Graves' hyperthyroidism. Findings of the study overall: The model reached just under 71% sensitivity and roughly 72% specificity for predicting ophthalmopathy progression. Cross-validated, the 13-signature model showed 87.88%/81.08% sensitivity/specificity, and 80%/75% in the test set.

Certain patients, namely those with other autoimmune diseases, uncontrolled infections, pregnancy or lactation, were excluded. As the starting material, around 9.1 ml of fresh peripheral blood yielded the PBMCs. There are many counts of this clonotype. Its specificity is unknown. Amplified material comprised TCR beta CDR3 regions derived from RNA transcripts. RT-PCR was first run with HTBI primers, then multiplex PCR in a second round. TCRdb called the multiplex PCR reads again in MiXCR, with one record for every CDR3 protein. Among some 370,000 distinct CDR3 sequences listed, approximately 17% were seen once. The TCR comes from an adult woman with stable Graves' hyperthyroidism. Sample: peripheral blood.

The chain's CDR3 is CASSPQNRKNYGYTF. The CDR3 nucleotides are TGTGCCAGCAGCCCCCAAAACCGGAAGAACTATGGCTACACCTTC. The rearrangement links TRBV28 to TRBJ1-2, with D uncertain. Per the germline V gene, CDR1 is MDHEN and CDR2 is SYDVKM. This CDR3 spans 15 amino acids. Trimming pared 6 bases from V and 2 bases from J, leaving 16 bases between.